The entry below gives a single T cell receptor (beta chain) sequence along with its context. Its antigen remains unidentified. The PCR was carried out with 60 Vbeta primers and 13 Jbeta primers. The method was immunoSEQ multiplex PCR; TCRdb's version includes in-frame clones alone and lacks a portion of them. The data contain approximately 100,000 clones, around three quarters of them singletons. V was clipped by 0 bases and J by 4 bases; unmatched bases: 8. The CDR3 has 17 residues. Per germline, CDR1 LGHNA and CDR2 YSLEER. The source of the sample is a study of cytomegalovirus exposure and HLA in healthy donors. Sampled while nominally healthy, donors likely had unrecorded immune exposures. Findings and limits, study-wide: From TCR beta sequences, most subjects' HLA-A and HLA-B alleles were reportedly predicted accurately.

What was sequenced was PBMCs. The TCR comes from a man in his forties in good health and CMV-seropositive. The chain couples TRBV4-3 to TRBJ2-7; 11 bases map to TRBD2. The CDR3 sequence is CASSQESQLAGAYEQYF. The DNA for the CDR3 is TGCGCCAGCAGCCAAGAGTCTCAACTAGCGGGGGCTTACGAGCAGTACTTC.